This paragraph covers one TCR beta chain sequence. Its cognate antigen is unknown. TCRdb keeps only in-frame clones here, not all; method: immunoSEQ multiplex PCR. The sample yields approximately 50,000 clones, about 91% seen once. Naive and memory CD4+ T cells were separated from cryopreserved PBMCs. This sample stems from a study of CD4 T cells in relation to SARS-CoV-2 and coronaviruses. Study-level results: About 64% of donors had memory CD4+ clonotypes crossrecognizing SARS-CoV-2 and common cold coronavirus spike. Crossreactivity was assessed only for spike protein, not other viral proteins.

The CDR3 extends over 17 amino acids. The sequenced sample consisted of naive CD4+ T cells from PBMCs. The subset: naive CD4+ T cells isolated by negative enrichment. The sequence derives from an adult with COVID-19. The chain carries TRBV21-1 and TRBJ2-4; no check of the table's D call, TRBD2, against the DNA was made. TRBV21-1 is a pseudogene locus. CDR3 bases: TGTGCCAGCAGCCGAGTTGGCGGGAGGGCATCCAAAAACATTCAGTACTTC. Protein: CASSRVGGRASKNIQYF.